Described below is a single T cell receptor (beta chain) sequence and its context. Its specificity is unknown. Read sequence stops 3 residues before the CDR3 end, and the germline J gene provides the missing end. TCRdb's copy holds only in-frame clones and misses some; the assay was immunoSEQ multiplex PCR. Recorded for this sample: 25,000 to 30,000 clones. This sample was taken from a study of T cells in women clearing cervical HPV infection. The wider study: Case blood was drawn when the lesion was first found; control blood after infection became undetectable. General study findings and limits: Timing of associations relative to infection is unclear; T-cell subsets were not isolated.

The germline CDR1 and CDR2 sequences are SEHNR and FQNEAQ (reference sequence). CDR3 size: 14 residues. This receptor was obtained from a woman between 18 and 70 years old with a cervical HPV16 infection that either progressed to CIN3+ or cleared (not recorded which). The rearrangement joins TRBV7-9 to TRBJ1-2; 8 bases fit TRBD1. Specimen: blood buffy coat. CDR3 in amino acids: CASSSDRDKRGYTF. The part of the CDR3 DNA that was read is TGTGCCAGCAGCTCGGACAGGGATAAGAGGGGC.